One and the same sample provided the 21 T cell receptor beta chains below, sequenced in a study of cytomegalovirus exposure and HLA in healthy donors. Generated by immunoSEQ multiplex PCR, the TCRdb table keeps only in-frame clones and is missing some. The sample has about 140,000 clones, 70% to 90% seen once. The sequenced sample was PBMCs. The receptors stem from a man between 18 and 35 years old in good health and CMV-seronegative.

In DNA, the CDR3 is TGTGCCAGTAGTTCAAACCGGGACAGCCGTTACGAGCAGTACTTC. Protein sequence: CASSSNRDSRYEQYF. The rearrangement joins TRBV19 to TRBJ2-7, with 7 bases aligning to TRBD1. The CDR3 has 15 amino acids. V was clipped by 5 bases and J by 4 bases; unmatched bases: 11. Germline assignment: CDR1 LNHDA and CDR2 SQIVND (reference sequence).

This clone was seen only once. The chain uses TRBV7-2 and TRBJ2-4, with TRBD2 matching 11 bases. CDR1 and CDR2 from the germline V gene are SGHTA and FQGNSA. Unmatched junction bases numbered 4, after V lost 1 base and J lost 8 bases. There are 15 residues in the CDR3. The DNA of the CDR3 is TGTGCCAGCAGCTTAGGACTAGCGGGAAGGGACATTCAGTACTTC. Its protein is CASSLGLAGRDIQYF. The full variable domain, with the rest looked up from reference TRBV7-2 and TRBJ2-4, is GAGVSQSPSNKVTEKGKDVELRCDPISGHTALYWYRQSLGQGLEFLIYFQGNSAPDKSGLPSDRFSAERTGGSVSTLTIQRTQQEDSAVYLCASSLGLAGRDIQYFGAGTRLSVL.

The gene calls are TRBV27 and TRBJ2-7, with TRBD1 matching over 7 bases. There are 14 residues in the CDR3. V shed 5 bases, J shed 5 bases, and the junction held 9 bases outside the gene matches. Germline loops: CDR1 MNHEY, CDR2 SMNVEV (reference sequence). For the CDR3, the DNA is TGTGCCAGCAGTCCAACCGGGACAGACGACGAGCAGTACTTC. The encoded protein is CASSPTGTDDEQYF.

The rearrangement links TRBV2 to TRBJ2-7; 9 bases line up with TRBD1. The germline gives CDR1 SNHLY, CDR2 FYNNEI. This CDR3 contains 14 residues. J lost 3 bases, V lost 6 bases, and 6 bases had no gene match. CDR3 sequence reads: CASRLQGALYEQYF. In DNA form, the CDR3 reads TGTGCCAGCAGGTTACAGGGGGCCCTCTACGAGCAGTACTTC.

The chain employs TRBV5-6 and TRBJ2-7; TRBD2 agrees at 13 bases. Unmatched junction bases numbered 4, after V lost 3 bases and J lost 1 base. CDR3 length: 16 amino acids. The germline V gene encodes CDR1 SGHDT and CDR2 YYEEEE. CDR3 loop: CASSSRTSGSSYEQYF. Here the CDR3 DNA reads TGTGCCAGCAGCTCCCGGACTAGCGGGAGTTCCTACGAGCAGTACTTC. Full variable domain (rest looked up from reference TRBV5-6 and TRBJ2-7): DAGVTQSPTHLIKTRGQQVTLRCSPKSGHDTVSWYQQALGQGPQFIFQYYEEEERQRGNFPDRFSGHQFPNYSSELNVNALLLGDSALYLCASSSRTSGSSYEQYFGPGTRLTVT.

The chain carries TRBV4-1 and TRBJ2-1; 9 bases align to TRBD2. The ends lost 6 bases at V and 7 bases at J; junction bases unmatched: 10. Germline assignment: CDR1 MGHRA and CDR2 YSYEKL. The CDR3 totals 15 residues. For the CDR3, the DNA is TGCGCCAGCAGACCGGCTCTAGCGGGGAATAATGAGCAGTTCTTC. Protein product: CASRPALAGNNEQFF.

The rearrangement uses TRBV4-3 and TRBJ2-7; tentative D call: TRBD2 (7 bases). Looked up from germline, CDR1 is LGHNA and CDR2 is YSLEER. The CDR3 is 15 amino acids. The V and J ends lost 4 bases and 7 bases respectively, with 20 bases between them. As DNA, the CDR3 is TGCGCCAGCAGCCGGATTTGGGGGGGGCTGGAAGAGCAGTACTTC. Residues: CASSRIWGGLEEQYF.

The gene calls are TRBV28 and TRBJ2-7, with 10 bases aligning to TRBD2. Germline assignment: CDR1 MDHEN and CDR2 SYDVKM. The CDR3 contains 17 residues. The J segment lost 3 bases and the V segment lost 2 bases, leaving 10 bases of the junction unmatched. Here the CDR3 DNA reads TGTGCCAGCAGTTTACCGCTAGCGGGAGCCGCCCGCTACGAGCAGTACTTC. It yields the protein CASSLPLAGAARYEQYF.

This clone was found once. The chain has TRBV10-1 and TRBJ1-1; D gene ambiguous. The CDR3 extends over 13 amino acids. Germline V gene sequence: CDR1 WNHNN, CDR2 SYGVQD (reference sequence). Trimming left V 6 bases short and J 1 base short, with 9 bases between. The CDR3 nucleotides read TGCGCCAGCAGAAGAGATCCGAACACTGAAGCTTTCTTT. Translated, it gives CASRRDPNTEAFF.

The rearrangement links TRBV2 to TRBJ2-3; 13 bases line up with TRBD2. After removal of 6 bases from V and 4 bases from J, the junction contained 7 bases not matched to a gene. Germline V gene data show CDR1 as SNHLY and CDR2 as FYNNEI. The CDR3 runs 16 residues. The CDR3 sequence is CASRAGLAGWADTQYF. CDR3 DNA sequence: TGTGCCAGCAGGGCGGGACTAGCGGGATGGGCAGATACGCAGTATTTT. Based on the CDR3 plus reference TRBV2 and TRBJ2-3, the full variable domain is EPEVTQTPSHQVTQMGQEVILRCVPISNHLYFYWYRQILGQKVEFLVSFYNNEISEKSEIFDDQFSVERPDGSNFTLKIRSTKLEDSAMYFCASRAGLAGWADTQYFGPGTRLTVL.

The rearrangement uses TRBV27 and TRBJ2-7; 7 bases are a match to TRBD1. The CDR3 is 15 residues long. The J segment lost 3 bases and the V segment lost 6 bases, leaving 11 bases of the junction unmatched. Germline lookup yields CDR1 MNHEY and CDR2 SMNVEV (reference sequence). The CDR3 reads CASSISRDSLYEQYF. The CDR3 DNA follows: TGTGCCAGCAGCATAAGCCGGGACAGTCTCTACGAGCAGTACTTC.

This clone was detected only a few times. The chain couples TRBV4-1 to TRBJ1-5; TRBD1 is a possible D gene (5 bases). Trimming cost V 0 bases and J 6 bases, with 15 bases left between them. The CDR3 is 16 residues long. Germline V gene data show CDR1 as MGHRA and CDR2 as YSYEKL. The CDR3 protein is CASSQELRQGGQPQHF. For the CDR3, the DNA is TGCGCCAGCAGCCAAGAACTGCGGCAGGGAGGTCAGCCCCAGCATTTT.

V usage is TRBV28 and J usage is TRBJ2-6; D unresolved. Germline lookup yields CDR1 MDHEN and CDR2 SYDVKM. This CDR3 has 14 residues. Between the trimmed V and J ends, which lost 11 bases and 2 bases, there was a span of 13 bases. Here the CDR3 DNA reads TGTGCCGCCATATCACGAGCTGGGGCCAACGTCCTGACTTTC. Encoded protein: CAAISRAGANVLTF.

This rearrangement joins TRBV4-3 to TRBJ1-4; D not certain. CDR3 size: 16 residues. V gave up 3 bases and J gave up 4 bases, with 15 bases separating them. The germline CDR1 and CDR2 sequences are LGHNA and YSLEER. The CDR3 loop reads CASSHAGGRSNEKLFF. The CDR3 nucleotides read TGCGCCAGCAGCCATGCCGGAGGGCGGAGTAATGAAAAACTGTTTTTT.

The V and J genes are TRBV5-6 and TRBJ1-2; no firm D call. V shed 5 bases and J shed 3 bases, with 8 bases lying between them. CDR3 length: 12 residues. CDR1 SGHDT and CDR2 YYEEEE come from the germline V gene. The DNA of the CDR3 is TGTGCCAGCAGTCGGGAGGACTATGGCTACACCTTC. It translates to CASSREDYGYTF.

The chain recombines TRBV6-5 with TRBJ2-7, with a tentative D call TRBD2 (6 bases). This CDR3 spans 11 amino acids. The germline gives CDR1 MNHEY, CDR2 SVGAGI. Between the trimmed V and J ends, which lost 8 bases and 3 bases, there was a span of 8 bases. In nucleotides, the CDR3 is TGTGCCAGCCGGGACTTCTACGAGCAGTACTTC. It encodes CASRDFYEQYF.

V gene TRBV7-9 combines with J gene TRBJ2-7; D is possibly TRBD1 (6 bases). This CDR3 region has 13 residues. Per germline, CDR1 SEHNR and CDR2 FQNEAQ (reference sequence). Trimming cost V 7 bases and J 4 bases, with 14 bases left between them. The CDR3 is CASTGVYGYEQYF. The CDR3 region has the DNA TGTGCCAGCACAGGGGTTTATGGTTACGAGCAGTACTTC.

This CDR3 is CASSLLNPTNEKLFF. The CDR3 DNA reads as TGCGCCAGCAGCTTACTAAATCCAACTAATGAAAAACTGTTTTTT. This chain links TRBV5-1 with TRBJ1-4; no clear D gene. The germline V and J ends were trimmed by 2 bases and 0 bases, with 8 bases remaining between them. CDR3 length: 15 residues. Looked up from germline, CDR1 is SGHRS and CDR2 is YFSETQ.

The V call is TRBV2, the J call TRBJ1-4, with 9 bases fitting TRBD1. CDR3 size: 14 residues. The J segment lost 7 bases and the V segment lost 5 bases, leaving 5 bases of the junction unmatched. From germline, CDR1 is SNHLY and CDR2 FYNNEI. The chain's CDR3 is CASSYRGQFEKLFF. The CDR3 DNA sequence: TGTGCCAGCAGTTACAGGGGGCAATTTGAAAAACTGTTTTTT.

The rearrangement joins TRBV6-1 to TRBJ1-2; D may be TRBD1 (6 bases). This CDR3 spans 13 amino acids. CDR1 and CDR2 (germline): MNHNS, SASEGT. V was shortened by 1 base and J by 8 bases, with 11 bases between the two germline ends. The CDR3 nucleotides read TGTGCCAGCAGTGAAGTGGGAACAGGGGGCTACACCTTC. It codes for CASSEVGTGGYTF.

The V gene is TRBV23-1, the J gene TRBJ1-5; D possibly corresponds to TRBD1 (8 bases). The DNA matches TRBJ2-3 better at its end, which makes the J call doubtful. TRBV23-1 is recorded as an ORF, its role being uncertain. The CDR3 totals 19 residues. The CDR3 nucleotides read TGCGCCAGCAGTCAAGTGGACAGGGCATGTGTTGGGAGGGGTCAGCCCCAGTATTTT. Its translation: CASSQVDRACVGRGQPQYF.